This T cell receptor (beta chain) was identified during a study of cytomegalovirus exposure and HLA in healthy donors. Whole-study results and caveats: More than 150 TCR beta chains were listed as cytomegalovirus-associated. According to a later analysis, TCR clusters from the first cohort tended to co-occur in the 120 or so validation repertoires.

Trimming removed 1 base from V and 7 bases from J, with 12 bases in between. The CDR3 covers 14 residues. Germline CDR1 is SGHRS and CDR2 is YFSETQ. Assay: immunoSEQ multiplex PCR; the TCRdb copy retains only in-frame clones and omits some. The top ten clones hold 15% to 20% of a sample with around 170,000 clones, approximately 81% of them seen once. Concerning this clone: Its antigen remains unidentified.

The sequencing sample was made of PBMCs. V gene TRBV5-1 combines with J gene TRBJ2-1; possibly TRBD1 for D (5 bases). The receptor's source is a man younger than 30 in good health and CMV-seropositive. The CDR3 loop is CASSLFSKGNEQFF. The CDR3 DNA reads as TGCGCCAGCAGCTTGTTTAGTAAGGGGAATGAGCAGTTCTTC.